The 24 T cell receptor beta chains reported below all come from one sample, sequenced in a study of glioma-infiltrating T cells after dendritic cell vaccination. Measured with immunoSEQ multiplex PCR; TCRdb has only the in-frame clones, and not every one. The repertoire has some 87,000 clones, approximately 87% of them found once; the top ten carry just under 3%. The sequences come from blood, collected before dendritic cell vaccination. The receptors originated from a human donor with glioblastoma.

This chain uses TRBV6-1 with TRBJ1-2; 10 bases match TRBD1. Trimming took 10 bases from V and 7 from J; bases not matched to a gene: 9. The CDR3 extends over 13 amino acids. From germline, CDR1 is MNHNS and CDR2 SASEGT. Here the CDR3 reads CAIEPGTGAGYTF. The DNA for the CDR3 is TGTGCCATCGAACCCGGGACAGGGGCTGGCTACACCTTC.

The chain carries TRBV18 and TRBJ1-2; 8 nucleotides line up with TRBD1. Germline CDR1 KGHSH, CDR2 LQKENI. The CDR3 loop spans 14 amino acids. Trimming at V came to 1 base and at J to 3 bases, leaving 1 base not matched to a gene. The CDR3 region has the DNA TGTGCCAGCTCACCACAGGACAGGGACTATGGCTACACCTTC. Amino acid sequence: CASSPQDRDYGYTF.

In nucleotides, the CDR3 is TGTGCCAGCAGCCAAGATCTGGCGGGAGGTGTATTGAATGAGCAGTTCTTC. Encoded protein: CASSQDLAGGVLNEQFF. This sequence joins TRBV4-2 and TRBJ2-1; TRBD2 aligns across 8 bases. With 0 bases clipped from V and 7 bases from J, the junction kept 11 bases outside the gene matches. Per the germline V gene, CDR1 is LGHNA and CDR2 is YNFKEQ. This CDR3 contains 17 residues.

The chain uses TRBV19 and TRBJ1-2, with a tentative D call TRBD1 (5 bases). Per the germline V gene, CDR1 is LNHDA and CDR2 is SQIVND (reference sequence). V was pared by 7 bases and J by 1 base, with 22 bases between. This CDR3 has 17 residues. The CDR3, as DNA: TGTGCCAGTACCAGCTGGTGGGTCAGGGATATTAACTATGGCTACACCTTC. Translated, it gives CASTSWWVRDINYGYTF.

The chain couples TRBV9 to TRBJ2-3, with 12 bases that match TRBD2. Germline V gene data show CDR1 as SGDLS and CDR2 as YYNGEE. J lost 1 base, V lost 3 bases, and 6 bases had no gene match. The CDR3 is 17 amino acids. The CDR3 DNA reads TGTGCCAGCAGCGGGACTAGCGGGAAGAGTGGCACAGATACGCAGTATTTT. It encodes CASSGTSGKSGTDTQYF.

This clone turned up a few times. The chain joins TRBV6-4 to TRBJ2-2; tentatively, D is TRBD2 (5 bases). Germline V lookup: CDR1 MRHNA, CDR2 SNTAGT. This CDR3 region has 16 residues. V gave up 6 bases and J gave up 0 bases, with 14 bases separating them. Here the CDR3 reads CASSHRLLANTGELFF. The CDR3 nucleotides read TGTGCCAGCAGCCACCGATTACTAGCGAACACCGGGGAGCTGTTTTTT.

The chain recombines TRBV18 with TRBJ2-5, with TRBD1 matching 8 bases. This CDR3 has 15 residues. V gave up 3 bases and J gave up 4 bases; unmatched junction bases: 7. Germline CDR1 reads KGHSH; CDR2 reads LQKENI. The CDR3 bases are TGTGCCAGCTCACCTCGGGGACAGGTGGTAGAGACCCAGTACTTC. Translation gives CASSPRGQVVETQYF.

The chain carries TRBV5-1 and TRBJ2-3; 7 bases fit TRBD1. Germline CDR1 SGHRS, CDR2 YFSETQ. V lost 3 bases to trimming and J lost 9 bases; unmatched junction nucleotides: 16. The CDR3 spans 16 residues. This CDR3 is CASSYSFGTDTSTQYF. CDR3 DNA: TGCGCCAGCAGCTACTCGTTTGGGACAGACACGTCGACGCAGTATTTT.

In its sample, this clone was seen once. Here the CDR3 DNA reads TGTGCCAGCAGCGCGAGCTCCTACAATGAGCAGTTCTTC. It translates to CASSASSYNEQFF. This chain connects TRBV6-5 to TRBJ2-1; D call uncertain. The germline V gene encodes CDR1 MNHEY and CDR2 SVGAGI. The CDR3 is 13 residues long. The germline V and J ends were trimmed by 6 bases and 0 bases, with 6 bases remaining between them.

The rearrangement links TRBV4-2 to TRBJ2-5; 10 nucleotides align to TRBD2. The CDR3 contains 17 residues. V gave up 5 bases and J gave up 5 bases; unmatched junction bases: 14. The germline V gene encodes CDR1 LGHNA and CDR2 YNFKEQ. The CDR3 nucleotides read TGTGCCAGCAGCACCAGGGGTCAGCGGGAGGGCGGGGAGACCCAGTACTTC. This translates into CASSTRGQREGGETQYF.

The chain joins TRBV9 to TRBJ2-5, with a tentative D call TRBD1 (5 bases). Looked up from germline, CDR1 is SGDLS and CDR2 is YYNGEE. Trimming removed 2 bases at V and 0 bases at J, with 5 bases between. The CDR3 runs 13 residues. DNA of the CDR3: TGTGCCAGCAGCGTGGGGCACCAAGAGACCCAGTACTTC. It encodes CASSVGHQETQYF.

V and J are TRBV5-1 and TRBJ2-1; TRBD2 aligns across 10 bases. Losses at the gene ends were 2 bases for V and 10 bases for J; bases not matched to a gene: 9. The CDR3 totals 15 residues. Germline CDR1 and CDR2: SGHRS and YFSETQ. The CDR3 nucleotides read TGCGCCAGCAGCTTAACAGCGGGGGGGCCAGAGGAGCAGTTCTTC. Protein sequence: CASSLTAGGPEEQFF.

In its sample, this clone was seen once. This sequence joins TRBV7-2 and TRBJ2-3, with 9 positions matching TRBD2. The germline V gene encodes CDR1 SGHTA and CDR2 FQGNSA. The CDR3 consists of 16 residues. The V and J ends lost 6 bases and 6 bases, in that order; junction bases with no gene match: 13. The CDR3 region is CASRYRPSGVFDTQYF. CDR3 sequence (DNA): TGTGCCAGCAGGTACCGCCCTAGCGGGGTGTTTGATACGCAGTATTTT.

The CDR3 loop reads CASSQGLDRGGAGYTF. The CDR3 coding sequence is TGCGCCAGCAGCCAAGGGCTGGACAGGGGAGGCGCTGGCTACACCTTC. The chain employs TRBV4-1 and TRBJ1-2; 9 bases agree with TRBD1. The CDR3 is 16 amino acids. J gave up 7 bases and V 1 base, and 10 bases lay outside the gene matches. Germline V gene sequence: CDR1 MGHRA, CDR2 YSYEKL.

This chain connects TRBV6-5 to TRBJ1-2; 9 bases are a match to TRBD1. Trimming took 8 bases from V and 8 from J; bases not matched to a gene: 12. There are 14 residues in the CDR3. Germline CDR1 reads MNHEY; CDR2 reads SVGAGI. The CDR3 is CASWRTGAAAGYTF. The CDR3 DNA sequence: TGTGCCAGCTGGAGGACAGGGGCCGCCGCGGGCTACACCTTC.

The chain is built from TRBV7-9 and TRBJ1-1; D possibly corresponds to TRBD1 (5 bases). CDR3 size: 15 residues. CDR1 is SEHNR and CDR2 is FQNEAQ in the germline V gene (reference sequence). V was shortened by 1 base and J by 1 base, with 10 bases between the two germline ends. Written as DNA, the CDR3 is TGTGCCAGCAGCTTAGATGGGGCACGGAACACTGAAGCTTTCTTT. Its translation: CASSLDGARNTEAFF. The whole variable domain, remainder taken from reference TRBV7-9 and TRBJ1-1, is DTGVSQNPRHKITKRGQNVTFRCDPISEHNRLYWYRQTLGQGPEFLTYFQNEAQLEKSRLLSDRFSAERPKGSFSTLEIQRTEQGDSAMYLCASSLDGARNTEAFFGQGTRLTVV.

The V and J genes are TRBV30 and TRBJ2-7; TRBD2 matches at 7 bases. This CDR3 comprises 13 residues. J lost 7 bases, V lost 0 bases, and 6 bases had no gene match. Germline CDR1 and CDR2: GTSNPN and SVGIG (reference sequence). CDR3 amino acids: CAWSVDREGEQYF. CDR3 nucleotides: TGTGCCTGGAGTGTCGATAGGGAGGGGGAGCAGTACTTC. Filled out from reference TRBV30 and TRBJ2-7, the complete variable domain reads SQTIHQWPATLVQPVGSPLSLECTVEGTSNPNLYWYRQAAGRGLQLLFYSVGIGQISSEVPQNLSASRPQDRQFILSSKKLLLSDSGFYLCAWSVDREGEQYFGPGTRLTVT.

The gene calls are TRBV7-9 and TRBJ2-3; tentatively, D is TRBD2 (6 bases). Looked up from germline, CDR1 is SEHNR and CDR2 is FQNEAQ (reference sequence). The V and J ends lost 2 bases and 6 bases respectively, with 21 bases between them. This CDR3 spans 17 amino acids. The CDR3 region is CASSLIRLATIGDTQYF. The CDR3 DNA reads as TGTGCCAGCAGCTTAATCCGGCTAGCGACAATTGGGGATACGCAGTATTTT.

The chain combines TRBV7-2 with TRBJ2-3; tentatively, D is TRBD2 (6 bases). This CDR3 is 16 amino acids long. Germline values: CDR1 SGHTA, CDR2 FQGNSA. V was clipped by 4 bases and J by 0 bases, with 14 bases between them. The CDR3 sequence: CASSSVGRDSTDTQYF. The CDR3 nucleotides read TGTGCCAGCAGCTCCGTCGGGCGGGATAGCACAGATACGCAGTATTTT.

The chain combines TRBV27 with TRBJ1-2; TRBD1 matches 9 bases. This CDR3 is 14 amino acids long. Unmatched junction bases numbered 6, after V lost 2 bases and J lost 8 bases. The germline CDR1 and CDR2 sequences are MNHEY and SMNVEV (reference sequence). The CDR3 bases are TGTGCCAGCAGTTTACTGGGACAGGGCCCCGGCTACACCTTC. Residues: CASSLLGQGPGYTF.

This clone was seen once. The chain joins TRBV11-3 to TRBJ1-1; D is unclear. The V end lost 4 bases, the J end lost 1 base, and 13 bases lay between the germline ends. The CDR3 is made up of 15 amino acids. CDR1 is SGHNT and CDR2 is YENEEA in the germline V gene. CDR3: CASSSILGQNTEAFF. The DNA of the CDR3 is TGTGCCAGCAGCTCGATCCTTGGCCAGAACACTGAAGCTTTCTTT.

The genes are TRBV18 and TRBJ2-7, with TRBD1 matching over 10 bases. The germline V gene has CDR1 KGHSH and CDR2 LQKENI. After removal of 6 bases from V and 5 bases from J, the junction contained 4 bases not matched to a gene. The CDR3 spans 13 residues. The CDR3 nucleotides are TGTGCCAGCTCCGACAGGGGGCAACACGAGCAGTACTTC. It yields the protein CASSDRGQHEQYF.

CDR3 bases: TGCGCCAGCAGCGCCGGGTCTGCAACTAATGAAAAACTGTTTTTT. Its translation: CASSAGSATNEKLFF. J is TRBJ1-4 and V is TRBV5-1; D gene unclear. The germline gives CDR1 SGHRS, CDR2 YFSETQ. Trimming removed 4 bases at V and 0 bases at J, with 10 bases between. CDR3 size: 15 residues. Full variable domain (missing parts from reference TRBV5-1 and TRBJ1-4): KAGVTQTPRYLIKTRGQQVTLSCSPISGHRSVSWYQQTPGQGLQFLFEYFSETQRNKGNFPGRFSGRQFSNSRSEMNVSTLELGDSALYLCASSAGSATNEKLFFGSGTQLSVL.

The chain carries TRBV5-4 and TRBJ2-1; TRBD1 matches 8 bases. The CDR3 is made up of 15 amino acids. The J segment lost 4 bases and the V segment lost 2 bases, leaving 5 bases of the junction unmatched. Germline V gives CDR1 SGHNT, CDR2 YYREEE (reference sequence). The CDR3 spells CASSFAGQAYNEQFF. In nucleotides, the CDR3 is TGTGCCAGCAGCTTTGCGGGACAGGCGTACAATGAGCAGTTCTTC.